These 28 T cell receptor beta chains share one sample of origin, sequenced in a study of cytomegalovirus exposure and HLA in healthy donors. Profiling relied on immunoSEQ multiplex PCR, and the TCRdb table lists in-frame clones only, not all of them. The table records about 160,000 clones, about 82% of them present only once. The sequenced sample consisted of PBMCs. Receptor source: a man between 25 and 39 years old in good health and CMV-seropositive.

Here the CDR3 reads CASSVLTGGHQPQHF. CDR3 nucleotide sequence: TGTGCCAGCAGTGTCTTGACAGGGGGCCATCAGCCCCAGCATTTT. This chain uses TRBV6-4 with TRBJ1-5, with 10 bases aligning to TRBD1. Per germline, CDR1 MRHNA and CDR2 SNTAGT. J was trimmed by 5 bases and V by 4 bases; bases with no gene match: 5. The CDR3 runs 15 residues.

This chain uses TRBV6-5 with TRBJ2-7, with TRBD1 matching over 7 bases. Germline V gene data show CDR1 as MNHEY and CDR2 as SVGAGI. This CDR3 has 15 amino acids. CDR3 nucleotide sequence: TGTGCTCACGCGAGGGGGCTAGGGCTGACCTACGAGCAGTACTTC. Encoded protein: CAHARGLGLTYEQYF.

The rearrangement links TRBV4-2 to TRBJ1-1; 7 bases line up with TRBD1. CDR1 is LGHNA and CDR2 is YNFKEQ in the germline V gene. This CDR3 contains 15 residues. V was pared by 2 bases and J by 3 bases, with 6 bases of the junction left unmatched. The CDR3 nucleotides are TGTGCCAGCAGCCAACCCGACAGGGTTGACACTGAAGCTTTCTTT. Amino acids: CASSQPDRVDTEAFF.

This clone was observed once. The rearrangement links TRBV6-6 to TRBJ1-2; 10 bases are shared with TRBD1. This CDR3 spans 12 amino acids. CDR1 is MNHNY and CDR2 is SVGAGI in the germline V gene (reference sequence). V dropped 6 bases and J dropped 9; count of bases not matched to a gene: 4. The CDR3 nucleotides read TGTGCCAGCAGGGGGGACAGGGGCAGCTACACCTTC. Protein product: CASRGDRGSYTF.

This clone occurred a few times. V is TRBV7-9 and J is TRBJ1-1; maybe TRBD1 (5 bases). Trimming took 0 bases from V and 3 from J, leaving 11 bases between them. The CDR3 sequence is 15 residues long. Germline loops: CDR1 SEHNR, CDR2 FQNEAQ (reference sequence). The CDR3 nucleotides are TGTGCCAGCAGCTTAGCGGGCAGGGAGGACACTGAAGCTTTCTTT. This codes for CASSLAGREDTEAFF.

J is TRBJ1-3 and V is TRBV15; perhaps TRBD1 as D (5 bases). CDR3 size: 17 residues. V gave up 1 base and J gave up 0 bases, with 13 bases separating them. Germline CDR1 LNHNV, CDR2 YYDKDF (reference sequence). The CDR3 loop reads CATSRGGVSPSGNTIYF. The CDR3 DNA is TGTGCCACCAGCAGAGGGGGGGTCTCGCCCTCTGGAAACACCATATATTTT.

V and J are TRBV15 and TRBJ1-1, with 7 bases lining up with TRBD1. Unmatched junction bases numbered 15, after V lost 1 base and J lost 7 bases. The CDR3 has 17 amino acids. Germline V gives CDR1 LNHNV, CDR2 YYDKDF (reference sequence). In nucleotides, the CDR3 is TGTGCCACCAGCAGAGCCGACAGGGTTTTGGTTGAGGTTGAAGCTTTCTTT. Protein: CATSRADRVLVEVEAFF.

V usage is TRBV6-1 and J usage is TRBJ1-4, with D possibly matching TRBD1 (6 bases). There are 15 residues in the CDR3. Trimming cost V 0 bases and J 17 bases, with 22 bases left between them. The germline V gene encodes CDR1 MNHNS and CDR2 SASEGT. CDR3 in DNA: TGTGCCAGCAGTGAAGCGGGCGGGGGCGCATGGGCTCTCTTTTTT. Protein product: CASSEAGGGAWALFF.

The chain links TRBV29-1 to TRBJ2-1; TRBD2 matches at 9 bases. Trimming removed 8 bases from V and 4 bases from J; junction bases left unmatched: 6. There are 13 residues in the CDR3. Germline loops: CDR1 SQVTM, CDR2 ANQGSEA. As DNA, the CDR3 is TGCAGCACCACTAGCGGGTATTACAATGAGCAGTTCTTC. As protein: CSTTSGYYNEQFF.

On this clone: The identical CDR3 is also encoded by other nucleotide sequences in the sample. The chain recombines TRBV18 with TRBJ2-1; D is ambiguous. The CDR3 runs 13 residues. In germline, CDR1 is KGHSH, CDR2 LQKENI. Trimming pared 1 base from V and 8 bases from J, leaving 9 bases between. The CDR3 nucleotides read TGTGCCAGCTCACCACTACGCGGCCATGAGCAGTTCTTC. Translating gives CASSPLRGHEQFF.

The chain couples TRBV4-3 to TRBJ1-1, with a possible D match to TRBD1 (5 bases). V was clipped by 3 bases and J by 11 bases, with 28 bases between them. Looked up from germline, CDR1 is LGHNA and CDR2 is YSLEER. The length of the CDR3 is 17 residues. CDR3 nucleotide sequence: TGCGCCAGCAGCCAGTCTAAAGGTGGTACAGGACGTATAGTGGCTTTCTTT. This gives the protein CASSQSKGGTGRIVAFF.

The J gene is TRBJ2-1, the V gene TRBV6-5; 10 bases align to TRBD2. The CDR3 runs 15 residues. Unmatched junction bases numbered 6, after V lost 8 bases and J lost 2 bases. CDR1 and CDR2 from the germline V gene are MNHEY and SVGAGI. This chain's CDR3 is CASSPLAGAYNEQFF. Here the CDR3 DNA reads TGTGCCAGCTCCCCTCTAGCGGGGGCCTACAATGAGCAGTTCTTC.

The CDR3 region has the DNA TGTGCCACCAGCGCCCGGGACAGGGTCCAGGAGACCCAGTACTTC. It specifies CATSARDRVQETQYF. The rearrangement uses TRBV15 and TRBJ2-5, with 9 bases lining up with TRBD1. Germline V CDR1 and CDR2: LNHNV, YYDKDF (reference sequence). The CDR3 length is 15 residues. V was pared by 5 bases and J by 5 bases, with 9 bases of the junction left unmatched. Full variable domain (missing parts from reference TRBV15 and TRBJ2-5): DAMVIQNPRYQVTQFGKPVTLSCSQTLNHNVMYWYQQKSSQAPKLLFHYYDKDFNNEADTPDNFQSRRPNTSFCFLDIRSPGLGDTAMYLCATSARDRVQETQYFGPGTRLLVL.

The V call is TRBV5-1, the J call TRBJ1-2; unclear D gene. The CDR3 loop spans 14 amino acids. Trimming took off 4 bases at V and 4 bases at J, with 14 bases between the two ends. Germline V CDR1 and CDR2: SGHRS, YFSETQ. CDR3 residues: CASSLSAGSYGYTF. The DNA of the CDR3 is TGCGCCAGCAGCCTGTCTGCCGGGTCCTATGGCTACACCTTC.

The chain carries TRBV4-1 and TRBJ2-1, with TRBD2 identical over 13 bases. This CDR3 has 19 amino acids. Trimming cost V 6 bases and J 1 base; bases outside gene matches: 12. Germline lookup yields CDR1 MGHRA and CDR2 YSYEKL. The DNA of the CDR3 is TGCGCCAGCAGTCCCGCACTAGCGGGGGGGCCCCGTTCCTACAATGAGCAGTTCTTC. It specifies CASSPALAGGPRSYNEQFF.

The rearrangement uses TRBV4-1 and TRBJ1-4, with D maybe TRBD1 (5 bases). The V end was cut by 1 base, the J end by 6 bases, with 12 bases between. The CDR3 extends over 15 amino acids. Germline V gene data show CDR1 as MGHRA and CDR2 as YSYEKL. CDR3 sequence (DNA): TGCGCCAGCAGCCAAGCAGGGAGGCGGGATGAAAAACTGTTTTTT. It yields the protein CASSQAGRRDEKLFF.

The chain links TRBV21-1 to TRBJ2-3; TRBD2, the D gene given by the table, was not confirmed from the DNA. TRBV21-1 is an annotated pseudogene. The CDR3 loop spans 16 amino acids. CDR3 coding DNA: TGTGCCAGCAGCAGGAGGACTAGCGGGGGGACAGATACGCAGTATTTT. Amino acid sequence: CASSRRTSGGTDTQYF.

This chain connects TRBV7-9 to TRBJ1-2; TRBD1 is a possible D gene (6 bases). Germline assignment: CDR1 SEHNR and CDR2 FQNEAQ (reference sequence). There are 15 residues in the CDR3. Trimming shortened V by 5 bases and J by 4 bases, and 17 bases separated the two germline ends. CDR3 protein: CASSRVGAWAYGYTF. DNA for the CDR3: TGTGCCAGCAGCCGGGTGGGGGCTTGGGCCTATGGCTACACCTTC.

The chain carries TRBV5-1 and TRBJ2-5; TRBD2 might be the D (5 bases). V lost 4 bases to trimming and J lost 3 bases, with 19 bases between them. The germline gives CDR1 SGHRS, CDR2 YFSETQ. This CDR3 is built from 16 residues. The CDR3 is CASSARTVRKKETQYF. In DNA, the CDR3 is TGCGCCAGCAGCGCCCGGACTGTTCGAAAGAAAGAGACCCAGTACTTC.

The V call is TRBV29-1, the J call TRBJ2-3; tentatively, D is TRBD2 (5 bases). Looked up from germline, CDR1 is SQVTM and CDR2 is ANQGSEA. Trimming left V 5 bases short and J 2 bases short, with 8 bases between. The CDR3 is 12 amino acids. The CDR3 DNA follows: TGCAGCGTTTGGACTGACACAGATACGCAGTATTTT. Translated, it gives CSVWTDTDTQYF.

This chain joins TRBV10-3 and TRBJ2-3; 9 bases are a match to TRBD2. The CDR3 totals 17 residues. Germline V gene sequence: CDR1 ENHRY, CDR2 SYGVKD. V shed 6 bases and J 3 bases; nucleotides not matched to a gene: 13. The CDR3 DNA reads as TGTGCCATCAGCCCATCCGCGGGGGGGCCTAGGACAGATACGCAGTATTTT. Translating gives CAISPSAGGPRTDTQYF.

This clone occurred once. The chain links TRBV13 to TRBJ2-2; weak D call: TRBD1 (6 bases). The germline CDR1 and CDR2 sequences are PRHDT and FYEKMQ (reference sequence). The V end lost 6 bases, the J end lost 1 base, and 12 bases lay between the germline ends. CDR3 length: 15 residues. As DNA, the CDR3 is TGTGCCAGCAGTTGGGGGCGGATGAACACCGGGGAGCTGTTTTTT. It translates to CASSWGRMNTGELFF.

The chain joins TRBV29-1 to TRBJ2-7; D unresolved. Germline V gene lookup returns CDR1 SQVTM and CDR2 ANQGSEA. The V gene lost 6 bases and the J gene lost 5 bases, with 17 bases spanning the gap. The CDR3 covers 13 residues. The CDR3: CSVLGPSMDEQYF. DNA for the CDR3: TGCAGCGTCCTGGGCCCGTCTATGGACGAGCAGTACTTC.

This sequence joins TRBV5-1 and TRBJ1-6, with TRBD1 matching 7 bases. Looked up from germline, CDR1 is SGHRS and CDR2 is YFSETQ. Losses at the gene ends were 0 bases for V and 2 bases for J; bases not matched to a gene: 8. The CDR3 has 18 residues. The DNA of the CDR3 is TGCGCCAGCAGCTTGGCCTCAAGGACAGGAGCCTATAATTCACCCCTCCACTTT. This translates into CASSLASRTGAYNSPLHF.

The V gene is TRBV7-2, the J gene TRBJ2-5; D not resolved. CDR1 and CDR2 from the germline V gene are SGHTA and FQGNSA. With 1 base removed from V and 1 base from J, the gap between germline ends came to 7 bases. The CDR3 runs 14 residues. CDR3 in amino acids: CASSLDQVQETQYF. In nucleotides, the CDR3 is TGTGCCAGCAGCTTAGACCAGGTCCAAGAGACCCAGTACTTC.

The V and J genes are TRBV5-6 and TRBJ1-1, with no clear D. This CDR3 region has 14 residues. Germline V gives CDR1 SGHDT, CDR2 YYEEEE. The V gene lost 4 bases and the J gene lost 1 base, with 11 bases spanning the gap. The CDR3 sequence: CASSPNYKNTEAFF. DNA of the CDR3: TGTGCCAGCAGCCCGAACTACAAGAACACTGAAGCTTTCTTT.

As regards this clone: Other DNA sequences from this sample encode an identical CDR3 as well. The chain is built from TRBV30 and TRBJ1-5, with TRBD1 matching over 7 bases. CDR1 GTSNPN and CDR2 SVGIG come from the germline V gene (reference sequence). The CDR3 spans 13 residues. The trim removed 3 bases at V and 9 bases at J, leaving 8 bases unmatched. The CDR3 here is CAWRADRLSPQHF. CDR3 in DNA: TGTGCCTGGAGGGCGGACAGGTTATCGCCCCAGCATTTT.

The chain has TRBV4-2 and TRBJ2-7; D is perhaps TRBD1 (6 bases). Trimming shortened V by 0 bases and J by 3 bases, and 12 bases separated the two germline ends. From germline, CDR1 is LGHNA and CDR2 YNFKEQ. CDR3 length: 15 amino acids. In DNA, the CDR3 is TGTGCCAGCAGCCAAGATGGGGCAGGGGACTACGAGCAGTACTTC. This sequence encodes CASSQDGAGDYEQYF.